These 29 T cell receptor beta chains came from one sample sequenced in a study of blood T cell repertoires in COVID-19. Generated by immunoSEQ multiplex PCR, the TCRdb table keeps only in-frame clones and is missing some. Of 69,000 or so clones detected, 84% appear once; the ten largest clones hold about an eighth. Input material: peripheral blood. The receptors originated from a man aged 50-60 years with COVID-19, enrolled during active disease.

This clone has a single count. The rearrangement links TRBV30 to TRBJ1-2; D may be TRBD1 (5 bases). Germline values: CDR1 GTSNPN, CDR2 SVGIG (reference sequence). The V end was cut by 5 bases, the J end by 4 bases, with 17 bases between. The length of the CDR3 is 14 residues. The CDR3: CAWGGGGVVYGYTF. Here the CDR3 DNA reads TGTGCCTGGGGCGGGGGTGGTGTTGTCTATGGCTACACCTTC.

CDR3 loop: CASSELPGNLFFTDTQYF. The CDR3 DNA follows: TGTGCCAGCAGTGAGCTGCCCGGGAACCTCTTTTTCACAGATACGCAGTATTTT. The chain couples TRBV2 to TRBJ2-3; tentatively, D is TRBD2 (5 bases). The V end lost 3 bases, the J end lost 2 bases, and 21 bases lay between the germline ends. Germline CDR1 SNHLY, CDR2 FYNNEI. This CDR3 contains 18 residues.

The V and J genes are TRBV19 and TRBJ1-2; D is unclear. V lost 3 bases, J lost 4 bases, and 9 bases lay in between. This CDR3 is 13 amino acids long. Looked up from germline, CDR1 is LNHDA and CDR2 is SQIVND (reference sequence). The DNA of the CDR3 is TGTGCCAGTAGTATCTCAGGTAGCTATGGCTACACCTTC. Its protein is CASSISGSYGYTF.

The chain carries TRBV7-9 and TRBJ2-3; the match to TRBD2 covers 7 bases. V lost 1 base to trimming and J lost 2 bases; unmatched junction nucleotides: 6. This CDR3 region has 16 residues. Germline CDR1 is SEHNR and CDR2 is FQNEAQ (reference sequence). CDR3 DNA: TGTGCCAGCAGCTTAGGGGCTAGCGGCCCCACAGATACGCAGTATTTT. Translating it yields CASSLGASGPTDTQYF.

The CDR3 reads CASSLSGGATPDTQYF. As DNA, the CDR3 is TGTGCCAGCAGCTTAAGCGGGGGGGCTACCCCAGATACGCAGTATTTT. The chain joins TRBV7-2 to TRBJ2-3; 10 bases line up with TRBD2. Germline values: CDR1 SGHTA, CDR2 FQGNSA. Trimming took 2 bases from V and 4 from J; bases not matched to a gene: 6. This CDR3 region has 16 residues.

This rearrangement joins TRBV7-2 to TRBJ2-7; tentatively, D is TRBD1 (6 bases). V lost 5 bases and J 0 bases, leaving 11 bases between the germline ends. This CDR3 spans 14 amino acids. Looked up from germline, CDR1 is SGHTA and CDR2 is FQGNSA. The CDR3, as DNA: TGTGCCAGCAGCATCTGGGACATCTCCTACGAGCAGTACTTC. Translating gives CASSIWDISYEQYF.

The chain has TRBV23-1 and TRBJ2-1; no clear D. TRBV23-1 is identified as an open reading frame with a role that is uncertain. Trimming pared 3 bases from V and 5 bases from J, leaving 11 bases between. The CDR3 runs to 14 residues. The CDR3 here is CASSHPRLNNEQFF. CDR3 in DNA: TGCGCCAGCAGTCACCCAAGACTCAACAATGAGCAGTTCTTC.

This clone came up a few times. At one end the junction does not follow the germline gene, possibly because of a read error. This chain links TRBV11-3 with TRBJ2-1, with a possible D match to TRBD2 (6 bases). Looked up from germline, CDR1 is SGHNT and CDR2 is YENEEA. The CDR3 sequence is 15 residues long. The CDR3 DNA sequence: TGTGCCAGCAGCCTCGGGACTCTCTTGGGAAATGGGCAGTTCTTC. Encoded protein: CASSLGTLLGNGQFF.

This clone was picked up one time. This chain joins TRBV7-8 and TRBJ1-2, with TRBD1 matching 7 bases. The CDR3 sequence is 15 residues long. Germline-derived CDR1 and CDR2 are SGHVS and FQNEAQ. V lost 5 bases and J lost 6; bases outside the gene matches: 12. CDR3 region: CASSPDNYRGDGYTF. In DNA form, the CDR3 reads TGTGCCAGCAGCCCAGATAATTACAGGGGCGATGGCTACACCTTC.

The chain is built from TRBV5-6 and TRBJ1-2; no reliable D call. The CDR3 is made up of 12 amino acids. Per the germline V gene, CDR1 is SGHDT and CDR2 is YYEEEE. The V and J ends lost 4 bases and 1 base respectively, with 5 bases between them. The CDR3, as DNA: TGTGCCAGCAGCGACTTTAACTATGGCTACACCTTC. It yields the protein CASSDFNYGYTF.

The chain combines TRBV19 with TRBJ1-6, with 7 bases lining up with TRBD1. The CDR3 spans 18 residues. The germline V gene has CDR1 LNHDA and CDR2 SQIVND (reference sequence). J gave up 3 bases and V 7 bases, and 15 bases lay outside the gene matches. The CDR3 sequence is CASTQRGGTAFYNSPLHF. The CDR3 DNA reads TGTGCCAGTACGCAGAGAGGGGGGACAGCCTTCTATAATTCACCCCTCCACTTT.

This chain uses TRBV6-2 or TRBV6-3 with TRBJ2-3, with TRBD1 matching over 10 bases. Trimming took 0 bases from V and 3 from J; bases not matched to a gene: 6. Germline V CDR1 and CDR2: MNHEY, SVGEGT. CDR3 length equals 17 residues. The CDR3 DNA reads TGTGCCAGCAGTTACTCTCCGGACAGGGGGATAACAGATACGCAGTATTTT. This sequence encodes CASSYSPDRGITDTQYF.

The chain uses TRBV6-5 and TRBJ2-7; 8 nucleotides match TRBD1. There are 14 residues in the CDR3. J gave up 3 bases and V 7 bases, and 8 bases lay outside the gene matches. The germline gives CDR1 MNHEY, CDR2 SVGAGI. The CDR3 is CASTPQGAIYEQYF. CDR3 DNA sequence: TGTGCCAGCACCCCCCAGGGGGCAATCTACGAGCAGTACTTC.

The chain combines TRBV5-1 with TRBJ1-1, with D hard to call. Trimming pared 1 base from V and 6 bases from J, leaving 10 bases between. The germline gives CDR1 SGHRS, CDR2 YFSETQ. This CDR3 is 13 amino acids long. The CDR3 nucleotides are TGCGCCAGCAGCTTGACCGCAGGTCCTGAAGCTTTCTTT. Encoded protein: CASSLTAGPEAFF. Full variable domain (missing parts from reference TRBV5-1 and TRBJ1-1): KAGVTQTPRYLIKTRGQQVTLSCSPISGHRSVSWYQQTPGQGLQFLFEYFSETQRNKGNFPGRFSGRQFSNSRSEMNVSTLELGDSALYLCASSLTAGPEAFFGQGTRLTVV.

There are a few counts of this clone. V and J are TRBV9 and TRBJ2-3, with TRBD1 matching 7 bases. CDR1 SGDLS and CDR2 YYNGEE come from the germline V gene. Unmatched junction bases numbered 5, after V lost 4 bases and J lost 0 bases. This CDR3 region has 15 residues. The CDR3 loop reads CASSPQGRSTDTQYF. The CDR3 DNA reads as TGTGCCAGCAGCCCACAGGGGAGAAGCACAGATACGCAGTATTTT. The complete variable domain, with remaining parts taken from reference TRBV9 and TRBJ2-3, reads DSGVTQTPKHLITATGQRVTLRCSPRSGDLSVYWYQQSLDQGLQFLIQYYNGEERAKGNILERFSAQQFPDLHSELNLSSLELGDSALYFCASSPQGRSTDTQYFGPGTRLTVL.

In this sample, this clone turned up once. V usage is TRBV9 and J usage is TRBJ2-7, with D possibly matching TRBD2 (5 bases). The V gene lost 0 bases and the J gene lost 5 bases, with 12 bases spanning the gap. CDR1 SGDLS and CDR2 YYNGEE come from the germline V gene. CDR3 length equals 14 residues. DNA for the CDR3: TGTGCCAGCAGCGTAGGCGGGCAGAAGCACGAGCAGTACTTC. Translating gives CASSVGGQKHEQYF.

The rearrangement uses TRBV6-7 and TRBJ2-3; maybe TRBD1 (5 bases). TRBV6-7 is recorded as an ORF, its role being uncertain. The CDR3 totals 18 residues. V dropped 4 bases and J dropped 2 bases, with 22 bases sitting between them. The CDR3 DNA reads as TGTGCCAGCAGTTCCCAGGTGGCAGGGATTATCGACACAGATACGCAGTATTTT. Residues: CASSSQVAGIIDTDTQYF.

This chain uses TRBV19 with TRBJ2-1, with TRBD2 identical over 7 bases. CDR1 is LNHDA, CDR2 SQIVND, per germline (reference sequence). The trim removed 2 bases at V and 10 bases at J, leaving 14 bases unmatched. CDR3 length equals 16 residues. CDR3 region: CASSIIPGGVFTEQFF. The CDR3 DNA reads as TGTGCCAGTAGTATAATTCCTGGGGGGGTGTTTACAGAGCAGTTCTTC.

This chain uses TRBV19 with TRBJ1-5; TRBD1 might be the D (5 bases). Between the trimmed V and J ends, which lost 5 bases and 7 bases, there was a span of 12 bases. The CDR3 extends over 13 amino acids. Germline V gene sequence: CDR1 LNHDA, CDR2 SQIVND (reference sequence). The CDR3 is CASSPGGAQPQHF. Written as DNA, the CDR3 is TGTGCCAGTAGTCCCGGAGGGGCCCAGCCCCAGCATTTT.

This chain uses TRBV19 with TRBJ1-1; D possibly corresponds to TRBD1 (5 bases). The CDR3 is 13 residues long. V lost 10 bases, J lost 6 bases, and 18 bases lay in between. Germline V gene sequence: CDR1 LNHDA, CDR2 SQIVND (reference sequence). CDR3 region: CATGDSRDAEAFF. The CDR3 nucleotides read TGTGCCACCGGGGACTCAAGGGACGCTGAAGCTTTCTTT. The variable domain in full, with the rest retrieved from reference TRBV19 and TRBJ1-1, is DGGITQSPKYLFRKEGQNVTLSCEQNLNHDAMYWYRQDPGQGLRLIYYSQIVNDFQKGDIAEGYSVSREKKESFPLTVTSAQKNPTAFYLCATGDSRDAEAFFGQGTRLTVV.

This chain links TRBV6-5 with TRBJ1-5; 7 positions agree with TRBD1. Germline CDR1 and CDR2: MNHEY and SVGAGI. This CDR3 region has 16 residues. V trimming: 4 bases; J trimming: 0 bases; junction bases outside the gene matches: 6. Here the CDR3 DNA reads TGTGCCAGCAGTTCTACAAGGACAGGTAGCAATCAGCCCCAGCATTTT. This translates into CASSSTRTGSNQPQHF.

This chain joins TRBV9 and TRBJ2-5; D is perhaps TRBD1 (6 bases). Trimming removed 3 bases at V and 5 bases at J, with 11 bases between. Germline V gives CDR1 SGDLS, CDR2 YYNGEE. The CDR3 is 13 residues long. CDR3 residues: CASSEGDWETQYF. Here the CDR3 DNA reads TGTGCCAGCAGCGAGGGGGATTGGGAGACCCAGTACTTC.

The rearrangement uses TRBV24-1 and TRBJ2-1; TRBD2 matches at 14 bases. This CDR3 contains 16 residues. From germline, CDR1 is KGHDR and CDR2 SFDVKD. Trimming at V came to 2 bases and at J to 6 bases, leaving 2 bases not matched to a gene. DNA of the CDR3: TGTGCCACCAGTGATTCCGGACTAGCGGGGGGCAATGAGCAGTTCTTC. It specifies CATSDSGLAGGNEQFF.

The rearrangement links TRBV4-3 to TRBJ2-1; TRBD1 might be the D (6 bases). Germline CDR1 LGHNA, CDR2 YSLEER. The CDR3 runs 15 residues. V was clipped by 4 bases and J by 3 bases, with 13 bases between them. The CDR3 nucleotides read TGCGCCAGCAGCCGAAACAGGGAAAACTACAATGAGCAGTTCTTC. Its translation: CASSRNRENYNEQFF.

This chain links TRBV12-5 with TRBJ2-7; possible D gene TRBD2, 6 bases. The V gene's germline CDR1 is LGHNT and CDR2 FRNRAP. V was clipped by 0 bases and J by 7 bases, with 34 bases between them. This CDR3 contains 21 residues. The CDR3 DNA reads as TGTGCTAGTGGTTTGGTACTCCCCAGGGTTATATCAGCGGGTCAAATGGGGGAGCAGTACTTC. This sequence encodes CASGLVLPRVISAGQMGEQYF.

This chain links TRBV5-3 with TRBJ1-1, with D possibly TRBD1 on 6 matching bases. TRBV5-3 is an ORF, and what it does is uncertain. This CDR3 spans 12 amino acids. Deletions cut 3 bases from V and 7 bases from J, with 10 bases between. CDR3 region: CARSSQGIEAFF. Here the CDR3 DNA reads TGTGCCAGAAGCTCCCAGGGGATTGAAGCTTTCTTT.

The chain has TRBV4-2 and TRBJ1-2; D not certain. The CDR3 is made up of 13 amino acids. Trimming left V 4 bases short and J 4 bases short, with 10 bases between. In germline, CDR1 is LGHNA, CDR2 YNFKEQ. CDR3 nucleotides: TGTGCCAGCAGCCTGGGAGGTCTCTATGGCTACACCTTC. Protein product: CASSLGGLYGYTF.

The chain joins TRBV7-6 to TRBJ2-3, with TRBD2 identical over 13 bases. CDR1 is SGHVS and CDR2 is FNYEAQ in the germline V gene. The CDR3 totals 18 residues. With 4 bases clipped from V and 2 bases from J, the junction kept 9 bases outside the gene matches. CDR3 sequence: CASSSITGTSGTTDTQYF. The DNA for the CDR3 is TGTGCCAGCAGCTCCATCACAGGGACTAGCGGGACCACAGATACGCAGTATTTT.

The chain uses TRBV5-4 and TRBJ1-1; 9 bases are shared with TRBD1. V dropped 5 bases and J dropped 1; count of bases not matched to a gene: 15. From germline, CDR1 is SGHNT and CDR2 YYREEE (reference sequence). This CDR3 spans 18 amino acids. For the CDR3, the DNA is TGTGCCAGCAGACTCCCGGACAGGGGTAGACGGACGAACACTGAAGCTTTCTTT. Amino acids: CASRLPDRGRRTNTEAFF.